The 23 T cell receptor beta chains listed next were all sequenced from one sample in a study of T cells in Graves' hyperthyroidism and ophthalmopathy (dated by TCRdb to the late 2010s). The library came from multiplex PCR. Sequenced using an Illumina HiSeq 2000. The TCR beta CDR3 regions were amplified from RNA transcripts. The first round of RT-PCR for the TCR CDR3 was performed with the HTBI primer set and the Qiagen OneStep RT-PCR kit. In TCRdb, the public reads were trimmed at Q25 with fastp and aligned with MiXCR, with productive beta chains retained. Rows are combined by CDR3 protein, so each entry shows the most common genes and DNA. The table for this sample lists roughly 380,000 distinct CDR3 sequences; approximately 14% of them were counted only once. The ten largest make up 9.5% to 12% of the sample. Sequencing was done on a sample of blood. The receptors here all came from a woman in her fifties or sixties with Graves' hyperthyroidism.

The chain recombines TRBV6-1 with TRBJ1-6; 7 bases fit TRBD1. J lost 9 bases, V lost 6 bases, and 8 bases had no gene match. The CDR3 sequence is 14 residues long. Germline loops: CDR1 MNHNS, CDR2 SASEGT. The CDR3: CASSSGQLGSPLHF. The CDR3 bases are TGTGCCAGCAGCTCGGGACAGTTAGGTTCACCCCTCCACTTT.

CDR3 amino acids: CASTRDPFNSPLHF. CDR3 in DNA: TGTGCCAGTACCCGGGATCCGTTTAATTCACCCCTCCACTTT. The J gene is TRBJ1-6, the V gene TRBV12-3 or TRBV12-4; D unresolved. The V and J ends lost 9 bases and 6 bases respectively, with 15 bases between them. CDR3 length: 14 amino acids.

The chain combines TRBV28 with TRBJ1-1; possibly TRBD1 for D (5 bases). Looked up from germline, CDR1 is MDHEN and CDR2 is SYDVKM. The CDR3 extends over 15 amino acids. Trimming shortened V by 2 bases and J by 5 bases, and 15 bases separated the two germline ends. The CDR3 DNA reads as TGTGCCAGCAGTTTAGGGGCGCCCCGGGGGACTGAAGCTTTCTTT. This codes for CASSLGAPRGTEAFF.

This clonotype was found many times. The V gene is TRBV5-1, the J gene TRBJ2-7; D possibly corresponds to TRBD2 (5 bases). Trimming stripped 6 bases from V and 6 bases from J, with 16 bases between. Germline CDR1 is SGHRS and CDR2 is YFSETQ. The CDR3 covers 13 residues. CDR3 region: CASNTGGEREQYF. The CDR3 bases are TGCGCCAGCAACACTGGTGGGGAGCGCGAGCAGTACTTC.

The chain has TRBV30 and TRBJ2-3, with TRBD2 matching over 11 bases. This CDR3 comprises 15 residues. CDR1 GTSNPN and CDR2 SVGIG come from the germline V gene (reference sequence). V dropped 2 bases and J dropped 5; count of bases not matched to a gene: 6. The CDR3: CAWSRSSGRIDTQYF. In DNA form, the CDR3 reads TGTGCCTGGAGTCGATCTAGCGGGAGGATAGATACGCAGTATTTT.

On this clonotype: A junction end diverges from the germline sequence, so it may reflect a read error. The chain has TRBV30 and TRBJ2-7; D gene uncertain. CDR3 length equals 11 residues. The V gene's germline CDR1 is GTSNPN and CDR2 SVGIG (reference sequence). CDR3 in DNA: TGTCCCTGGAGTACAGACGGTTCGCAGTACTTC. Translation gives CPWSTDGSQYF.

The chain links TRBV6-1 to TRBJ2-2, with D uncertain. V was clipped by 10 bases and J by 4 bases, with 19 bases between them. The CDR3 loop spans 15 amino acids. Per germline, CDR1 MNHNS and CDR2 SASEGT. For the CDR3, the DNA is TGTGCCACCGCCCGCGTCCTGCCGAGCACCGGGGAGCTGTTTTTT. It encodes CATARVLPSTGELFF.

This clonotype was detected ten times or more. V gene TRBV12-3 or TRBV12-4 combines with J gene TRBJ2-7; D is undetermined. CDR3 length: 12 amino acids. Deletions cut 6 bases from V and 4 bases from J, with 10 bases between. CDR3 amino acids: CASSLDTYEQYF. The CDR3 DNA is TGTGCCAGCAGCCTCGACACATACGAGCAGTACTTC.

This chain connects TRBV9 to TRBJ2-1; no reliable D call. The germline V gene encodes CDR1 SGDLS and CDR2 YYNGEE. With 0 bases removed from V and 9 bases from J, the gap between germline ends came to 7 bases. The CDR3 is 12 residues long. The CDR3 nucleotides read TGTGCCAGCAGCGTAGTACAGAGTGAGCAGTTCTTC. This codes for CASSVVQSEQFF.

The J gene is TRBJ2-2, the V gene TRBV11-2; D is uncertain. Trimming cost V 6 bases and J 8 bases, with 10 bases left between them. The CDR3 spans 12 residues. CDR1 and CDR2 from the germline V gene are SGHAT and FQNNGV. Written as DNA, the CDR3 is TGTGCCAGCAGACAATTAGCTGGGGAGCTGTTTTTT. Its translation is CASRQLAGELFF. The complete variable domain, with remaining parts taken from reference TRBV11-2 and TRBJ2-2, reads EAGVAQSPRYKIIEKRQSVAFWCNPISGHATLYWYQQILGQGPKLLIQFQNNGVVDDSQLPKDRFSAERLKGVDSTLKIQPAKLEDSAVYLCASRQLAGELFFGEGSRLTVL.

This clonotype appeared many times. The V gene is TRBV12-3 or TRBV12-4, the J gene TRBJ1-1; unclear D gene. This CDR3 has 14 residues. Trimming removed 0 bases at V and 3 bases at J, with 8 bases between. As DNA, the CDR3 is TGTGCCAGCAGTTTAGCCCATACGGACACTGAAGCTTTCTTT. Residues: CASSLAHTDTEAFF.

This clonotype was detected a few times. This chain joins TRBV5-6 and TRBJ2-2, with D perhaps matching TRBD1 (6 bases). V was clipped by 2 bases and J by 5 bases, with 13 bases between them. Per the germline V gene, CDR1 is SGHDT and CDR2 is YYEEEE. The CDR3 is 15 amino acids. CDR3 in amino acids: CASSFRTELTGELFF. The CDR3 nucleotides are TGTGCCAGCAGCTTCCGGACAGAACTAACCGGGGAGCTGTTTTTT.

This clonotype was seen a handful of times. This rearrangement joins TRBV10-2 to TRBJ1-2; 9 nucleotides agree with TRBD1. This CDR3 has 13 amino acids. The junction had 4 bases not matched to a gene; V was cut back by 7 bases and J by 4 bases. The germline V gene encodes CDR1 WSHSY and CDR2 SAAADI. CDR3 loop: CASTPGQGYGYTF. DNA of the CDR3: TGCGCCAGCACTCCGGGACAGGGCTATGGCTACACCTTC.

This clonotype was seen many times. The chain carries TRBV5-1 and TRBJ2-1; 8 bases fit TRBD1. This CDR3 region has 13 residues. The ends lost 3 bases at V and 9 bases at J; junction bases unmatched: 5. Germline-derived CDR1 and CDR2 are SGHRS and YFSETQ. CDR3 bases: TGCGCCAGCAGCTATCTCAGGGGGCCTGAGCAGTTCTTC. Translating it yields CASSYLRGPEQFF.

This clonotype was counted at least ten times. The chain carries TRBV19 and TRBJ2-7; TRBD1 aligns across 8 bases. CDR1 is LNHDA and CDR2 is SQIVND in the germline V gene (reference sequence). V lost 3 bases, J lost 6 bases, and 7 bases stayed unmatched. This CDR3 region has 14 residues. For the CDR3, the DNA is TGTGCCAGTAGTATTGGACAGGGCGGTCTCGAGCAGTACTTC. Translating gives CASSIGQGGLEQYF. Drawing the rest from reference TRBV19 and TRBJ2-7, the complete variable domain is DGGITQSPKYLFRKEGQNVTLSCEQNLNHDAMYWYRQDPGQGLRLIYYSQIVNDFQKGDIAEGYSVSREKKESFPLTVTSAQKNPTAFYLCASSIGQGGLEQYFGPGTRLTVT.

In this sample, this clonotype turned up many times. J is TRBJ1-1 and V is TRBV30; D gene unclear. V lost 1 base, J lost 0 bases, and 6 bases lay in between. The CDR3 sequence is 13 residues long. Per the germline V gene, CDR1 is GTSNPN and CDR2 is SVGIG (reference sequence). CDR3 nucleotide sequence: TGTGCCTGGAGTGGGACGGTGAACACTGAAGCTTTCTTT. Its protein product is CAWSGTVNTEAFF.

V gene TRBV10-3 combines with J gene TRBJ2-7, with TRBD2 matching over 13 bases. Germline V gene sequence: CDR1 ENHRY, CDR2 SYGVKD. Trimming took 3 bases from V and 4 from J; bases not matched to a gene: 9. The CDR3 has 17 amino acids. Here the CDR3 reads CAISEGLAGASGYEQYF. The DNA of the CDR3 is TGTGCCATCAGTGAAGGACTAGCGGGAGCCTCGGGTTACGAGCAGTACTTC.

This clonotype was seen repeatedly, ten times or more. The rearrangement links TRBV10-3 to TRBJ2-3; D not resolved. Germline loops: CDR1 ENHRY, CDR2 SYGVKD. Trimming took 0 bases from V and 0 from J, leaving 10 bases between them. This CDR3 region has 16 residues. The CDR3: CAISESAPTSTDTQYF. CDR3 nucleotide sequence: TGTGCCATCAGTGAGTCGGCCCCCACTAGCACAGATACGCAGTATTTT.

The rearrangement uses TRBV15 and TRBJ2-5; 8 positions agree with TRBD1. Germline values: CDR1 LNHNV, CDR2 YYDKDF (reference sequence). The CDR3 consists of 14 residues. Trimming took 3 bases from V and 8 from J; bases not matched to a gene: 8. In DNA form, the CDR3 reads TGTGCCACCAGCAGCCACAGGGGGACCGGAACCCAGTACTTC. This gives the protein CATSSHRGTGTQYF.

The chain has TRBV20-1 and TRBJ1-1; maybe TRBD1 (5 bases). The V and J ends lost 3 bases and 5 bases respectively, with 16 bases between them. CDR3 length: 14 amino acids. Germline V CDR1 and CDR2: DFQATT, SNEGSKA (reference sequence). CDR3 DNA: TGCAGTGCTAGGATCCCGGGACCCTGGACTGAAGCTTTCTTT. The encoded protein is CSARIPGPWTEAFF.

This clonotype came up many times. This chain connects TRBV28 to TRBJ1-1, with D perhaps matching TRBD1 (5 bases). The CDR3 consists of 13 residues. The germline V gene has CDR1 MDHEN and CDR2 SYDVKM. The germline V and J ends were trimmed by 6 bases and 4 bases, with 12 bases remaining between them. The CDR3 reads CASSSRRGTEAFF. The CDR3 DNA reads TGTGCCAGCAGCTCGCGGAGGGGCACTGAAGCTTTCTTT.

This clonotype occurred many times. The gene calls are TRBV12-3 or TRBV12-4 and TRBJ2-4; possible D gene TRBD2, 6 bases. The CDR3 is made up of 14 amino acids. V was shortened by 5 bases and J by 5 bases, with 13 bases between the two germline ends. The CDR3 DNA sequence: TGTGCCAGCAGTCAGACTAGTGTGGAAAACATTCAGTACTTC. Amino acids: CASSQTSVENIQYF.

This clonotype was recorded many times. This CDR3 reads CASSTRTSGRRGTDTQYF. Here the CDR3 DNA reads TGTGCCAGCAGTACCCGGACTAGCGGGAGGAGGGGCACAGATACGCAGTATTTT. The gene calls are TRBV12-3 or TRBV12-4 and TRBJ2-3, with TRBD2 identical over 14 bases. V lost 5 bases and J lost 1; bases outside the gene matches: 8. The CDR3 extends over 18 amino acids.